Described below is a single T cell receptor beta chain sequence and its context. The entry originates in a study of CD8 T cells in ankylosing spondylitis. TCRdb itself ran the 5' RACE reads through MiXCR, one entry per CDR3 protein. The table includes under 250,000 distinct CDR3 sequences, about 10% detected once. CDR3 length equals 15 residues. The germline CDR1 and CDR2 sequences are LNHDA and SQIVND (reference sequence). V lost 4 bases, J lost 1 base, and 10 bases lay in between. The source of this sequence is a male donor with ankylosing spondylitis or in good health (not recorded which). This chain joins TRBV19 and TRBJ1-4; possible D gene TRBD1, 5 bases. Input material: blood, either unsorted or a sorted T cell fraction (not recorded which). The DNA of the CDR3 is TGTGCCAGTAGTACGAGGACACTAACTAATGAAAAACTGTTTTTT. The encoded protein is CASSTRTLTNEKLFF.